This T cell receptor (beta chain) was sequenced for a study of blood T cell repertoires in COVID-19. Trimming removed 2 bases at V and 4 bases at J, with 10 bases between. The CDR3 is made up of 14 amino acids. Germline values: CDR1 LGHNA, CDR2 YSLEER. Per the study methods: Amplification of reference gene primers provided the estimated nucleated cell counts. TCRdb's table, derived via immunoSEQ multiplex PCR, lists solely in-frame clones and lacks some. D and trimming come from the DNA, and the V and J calls and clone size come from that table. This sample has roughly 52,000 clones, with 85% found just once.

This receptor was identified in a human donor in a cohort sampled during active COVID-19. Material for sequencing was peripheral blood. The rearrangement links TRBV4-3 to TRBJ2-3; a weak D match, TRBD1 (5 bases). DNA for the CDR3: TGCGCCAGCAGCCAACGGCAGGGCCCAGATACGCAGTATTTT. Amino acid sequence: CASSQRQGPDTQYF.